This T cell receptor beta chain was identified in a study of blood T cell repertoires in COVID-19. Study background: Collection of acute and convalescent COVID-19 samples took place in the United States, Italy and Spain. T cells, B-cell-depleted T cells, or PBMCs provided the cDNA or gDNA that served as material.

In its sample, this clone was seen a few times. Under the authors' procedure: The assay estimated nucleated cells by amplifying reference gene primers. The data were produced by immunoSEQ multiplex PCR, yet TCRdb's version contains in-frame clones alone and is incomplete. The D gene and trimming were derived from the DNA, and the V and J assignments and clone size from that table. Of a few hundred thousand clones in the sample, about 91% were seen once. The sequenced material came from peripheral blood. This clonotype was obtained from a woman aged 40-49 years who had recovered from COVID-19.

The CDR3 sequence: CASSLGGRSDGYTF. The CDR3 DNA is TGTGCCAGCAGCTTAGGAGGGAGGTCTGATGGCTACACCTTC. V usage is TRBV7-8 and J usage is TRBJ1-2; D gene uncertain. This CDR3 region has 14 residues. Germline V gives CDR1 SGHVS, CDR2 FQNEAQ. Trimming pared 1 base from V and 6 bases from J, leaving 12 bases between. Using reference TRBV7-8 and TRBJ1-2 for the parts outside the CDR3, the full variable domain is GAGVSQSPRYKVAKRGQDVALRCDPISGHVSLFWYQQALGQGPEFLTYFQNEAQLDKSGLPSDRFFAERPEGSVSTLKIQRTQQEDSAVYLCASSLGGRSDGYTFGSGTRLTVV.